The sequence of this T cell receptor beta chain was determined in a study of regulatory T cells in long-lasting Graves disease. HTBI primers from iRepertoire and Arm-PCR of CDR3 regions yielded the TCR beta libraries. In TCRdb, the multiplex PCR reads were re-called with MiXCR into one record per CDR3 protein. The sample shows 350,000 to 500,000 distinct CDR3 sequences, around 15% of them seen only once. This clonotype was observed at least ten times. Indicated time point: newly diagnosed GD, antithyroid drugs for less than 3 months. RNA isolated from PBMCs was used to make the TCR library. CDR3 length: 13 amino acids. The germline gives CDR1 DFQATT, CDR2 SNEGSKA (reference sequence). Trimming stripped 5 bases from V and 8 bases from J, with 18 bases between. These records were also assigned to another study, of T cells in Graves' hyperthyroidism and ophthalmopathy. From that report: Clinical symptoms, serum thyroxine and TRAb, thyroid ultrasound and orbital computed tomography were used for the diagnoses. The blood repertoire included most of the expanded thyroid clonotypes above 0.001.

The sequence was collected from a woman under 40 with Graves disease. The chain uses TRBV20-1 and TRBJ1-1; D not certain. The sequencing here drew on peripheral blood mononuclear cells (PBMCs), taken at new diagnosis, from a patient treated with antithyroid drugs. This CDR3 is CSASGEGALEAFF. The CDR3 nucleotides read TGCAGTGCTTCCGGGGAAGGTGCACTCGAAGCTTTCTTT.